Below, 18 T cell receptor beta chains from the same sample are listed, as sequenced in a study of CD8+ T cells in alopecia areata. Researchers sorted pooled cutaneous lymph node cells on the basis of CD4, CD8alpha, NKG2D, NKG2ACE and other markers. Sequencing relied on a cDNA template that was reverse transcribed from extracted RNA. Sequenced by immunoSEQ multiplex PCR; TCRdb stores in-frame clones only, minus some. The record shows 270,000 or so clones for this sample, with no singletons present. Sequenced: CD4+ T cells sorted from a lymph node. The source is a C3H/HeJ mouse with alopecia areata. Mouse strain MHC haplotype: H2-k.

The table lists this clone with a few counts. Gene labels here are mouse ones. Read data end 4 residues before the CDR3 end; the end is taken from the germline J gene. The chain couples TRBV31 to TRBJ2-1; maybe TRBD1 (7 bases). V was cut by 0 bases and J by 2 bases, with 11 bases left in between. This CDR3 comprises 15 residues. Per germline, CDR1 GKSSPN and CDR2 SITVG. The CDR3 reads CAWSLARGDYAEQFF. The sequenced part of the CDR3 DNA is TGTGCCTGGAGTCTAGCCAGGGGGGACTATGCT.

Concerning this clone itself: The listed genes are named as in mouse. The read finishes 4 residues shy of the CDR3 end, and the germline J gene is used to complete it. This rearrangement joins TRBV12-2 to TRBJ1-2; D may be TRBD1 (6 bases). Trimming stripped 0 bases from V and 0 bases from J, with 10 bases between. CDR3 size: 15 residues. From germline, CDR1 is SGHLS and CDR2 HYDKME. CDR3 protein: CASSLAGQTNSDYTF. CDR3 DNA, as far as it was read: TGTGCCAGCTCTCTCGCCGGACAGACAAACTCC.

On this clone itself: Any gene name here is a mouse gene name. The read terminates 4 residues before the CDR3 end, so the remaining end is supplied by the germline J gene. The genes are TRBV19 and TRBJ2-2, with 10 nucleotides matching TRBD2. In germline, CDR1 is FNHDT, CDR2 SITEND (reference sequence). This CDR3 spans 15 amino acids. V trimming: 6 bases; J trimming: 4 bases; junction bases outside the gene matches: 6. The CDR3 spells CASKGTGVGTGQLYF. The CDR3 bases that were read are TGTGCCAGCAAAGGGACTGGGGTTGGCACCGGG.

This clone was seen ten or more times. The genes and germline here are from mouse. Sequencing ends 4 residues short of the CDR3 end; the germline J gene provides the rest. The chain recombines TRBV14 with TRBJ2-1, with 7 bases aligning to TRBD1. V dropped 4 bases and J dropped 2; count of bases not matched to a gene: 3. Germline V CDR1 and CDR2: SGHDT, FRDEAV. The CDR3 runs to 14 residues. CDR3 DNA (partial): TGTGCCAGCAGTACAGGGGACGACTATGCT. It specifies CASSTGDDYA. The full CDR3 protein reads CASSTGDDYAEQFF.

This clone was observed a handful of times. Gene names follow the mouse nomenclature. The read ends 4 residues early relative to the CDR3; the germline J gene fills the gap. V gene TRBV13-2 combines with J gene TRBJ2-5; D gene uncertain. The CDR3 is 12 residues long. Between the trimmed V and J ends, which lost 5 bases and 3 bases, there was a span of 7 bases. Germline V gene sequence: CDR1 NNHNN, CDR2 SYGAGS (reference sequence). CDR3 bases read: TGTGCCAGCGGGAGAGGGCAAGAC. It encodes CASGRGQD. The full CDR3 reads CASGRGQDTQYF.

This clone was observed a few times. The gene names given are mouse names. The CDR3 extends 4 residues past the end of the read, so its final part is completed from the germline J gene. The same CDR3 can be traced to other DNA sequences in this sample. The chain recombines TRBV13-1 with TRBJ1-1; D unresolved. The ends were cut back, 2 bases at V and 4 bases at J, with 6 bases in the middle. This CDR3 has 12 amino acids. The germline V gene encodes CDR1 NSHNY and CDR2 SYGAGN. CDR3 DNA, as far as it was read: TGTGCCAGCAGTGAGGACTCCACA. Translated: CASSEDST. The CDR3 as a whole reads CASSEDSTEVFF.

This clone came up a few times. Here the gene names and germline are mouse. The read halts 4 residues ahead of the CDR3 end, with the missing end drawn from the germline J gene. The V gene is TRBV13-1, the J gene TRBJ2-3, with TRBD1 identical over 8 bases. CDR1 and CDR2 from the germline V gene are NSHNY and SYGAGN. The V gene end was trimmed by 5 bases and the J gene end by 0 bases; junction bases not matched to a gene: 2. This CDR3 comprises 14 residues. The DNA read from the CDR3 is TGTGCCAGCAGAAACAGGGGGAGTGCAGAA. Protein product: CASRNRGSAE. In full, the CDR3 is CASRNRGSAETLYF.

This clone occurred a few times. Gene labels here are mouse ones. The sequence runs out 4 residues before the end of the CDR3; the remainder is reconstructed from the germline J gene. V is TRBV5 and J is TRBJ2-2, with a tentative D call TRBD1 (5 bases). The CDR3 is 15 amino acids. Trimming removed 4 bases from V and 0 bases from J, with 9 bases in between. CDR1 is LGHNA, CDR2 YNLKQL, per germline (reference sequence). The CDR3 sequence is CASSPDNANTGQLYF. The DNA read from the CDR3 is TGTGCCAGCAGCCCGGACAATGCAAACACCGGG.

Regarding this clone: The gene names given are mouse names. The read gets to within 4 residues of the CDR3 end, and the germline J gene fills in the rest. J is TRBJ2-5 and V is TRBV13-1; the D gene is possibly TRBD1 (6 bases). V lost 1 base, J lost 2 bases, and 14 bases lay in between. This CDR3 region has 16 residues. Per germline, CDR1 NSHNY and CDR2 SYGAGN. CDR3 bases read: TGTGCCAGCAGTGATCCGGACCGGGACATCCAAGAC. Protein product: CASSDPDRDIQD. The whole CDR3 region reads CASSDPDRDIQDTQYF.

Comments on this clone: Each gene name is a mouse one. The read halts 4 residues ahead of the CDR3 end, with the missing end drawn from the germline J gene. The sample holds other DNA sequences that translate to the same CDR3. The chain links TRBV19 to TRBJ2-7, with 7 nucleotides matching TRBD2. The length of the CDR3 is 13 residues. Looked up from germline, CDR1 is FNHDT and CDR2 is SITEND (reference sequence). CDR3 DNA (partial): TGTGCCAGCAGTATACCGGGGGGGTAT. Residues: CASSIPGGY. In full, the CDR3 reads CASSIPGGYEQYF.

The sample holds a few counts of this clone. Gene names are the mouse ones. The read falls 4 residues short of the CDR3 end, and the missing part is taken from the germline J gene. At the DNA level, this CDR3 is encoded by other sequences in the same sample as well. The rearrangement joins TRBV5 to TRBJ1-1; D is unresolved. Trimming stripped 3 bases from V and 0 bases from J, with 5 bases between. The germline V gene encodes CDR1 LGHNA and CDR2 YNLKQL (reference sequence). The length of the CDR3 is 13 residues. CDR3 region: CASSQGSNTEVFF. The part of the CDR3 DNA that was read is TGTGCCAGCAGCCAGGGGTCAAACACA.

This clone was found a few times. The listed genes are named as in mouse. The read ends 4 residues before the CDR3 terminus; that terminus is restored from the germline J gene. The chain couples TRBV1 to TRBJ2-5, with D possibly TRBD2 on 6 matching bases. V lost 0 bases to trimming and J lost 0 bases, with 10 bases between them. This CDR3 contains 16 residues. CDR1 is NSQYPW, CDR2 LRSPGD, per germline (reference sequence). The CDR3 is CTCSAEVGGNQDTQYF. CDR3 DNA (partial): TGCACCTGCAGTGCAGAGGTCGGGGGGAACCAAGAC.

This clone was picked up a small number of times. Possible read error: a much larger clone is one base away. The listed genes are named as in mouse. The read stops 4 residues short of the end of the CDR3; the missing end is completed from the germline J gene. The sample holds other DNA sequences that translate to the same CDR3. The chain employs TRBV12-1 and TRBJ1-2, with D hard to call. V lost 2 bases to trimming and J lost 0 bases, with 6 bases between them. The length of the CDR3 is 13 residues. Germline CDR1 is SGHSN and CDR2 is HYEKVE. Incomplete CDR3 DNA: TGTGCCAGCTCTCAAACAACAAACTCC. Translating it yields CASSQTTNS. The complete CDR3 sequence is CASSQTTNSDYTF.

Comment on this clone: Mouse gene names and germline throughout. The read gets to within 4 residues of the CDR3 end, and the germline J gene fills in the rest. Other DNA sequences from this sample encode an identical CDR3 as well. The rearrangement joins TRBV19 to TRBJ2-1; 7 bases agree with TRBD1. This CDR3 is built from 14 residues. Germline CDR1 FNHDT, CDR2 SITEND (reference sequence). After removal of 5 bases from V and 1 base from J, the junction contained 3 bases not matched to a gene. The CDR3 DNA, read in part, is TGTGCCAGCAGCACGGGACAGAACTATGCT. It yields the protein CASSTGQNYA. The entire CDR3 protein is CASSTGQNYAEQFF.

The sample holds a few counts of this clone. The gene names here belong to mouse. Coverage ceases 4 residues before the CDR3 finishes, and the germline J gene fills in the end. The J gene is TRBJ1-1, the V gene TRBV5, with D perhaps TRBD1 (5 bases). The CDR3 runs 14 residues. Germline values: CDR1 LGHNA, CDR2 YNLKQL (reference sequence). The germline V and J ends were trimmed by 4 bases and 0 bases, with 9 bases remaining between them. CDR3 DNA (partial): TGTGCCAGCAGCCCTGACAGATCAAACACA. This encodes CASSPDRSNT. The entire CDR3 is CASSPDRSNTEVFF.

With respect to this clone: Mouse germline and gene names are used. From the germline J gene comes the end of the CDR3, since the read stops 4 residues before it. The chain couples TRBV19 to TRBJ2-4, with D unclear. The CDR3 totals 12 residues. Germline CDR1 and CDR2: FNHDT and SITEND (reference sequence). CDR3 DNA, as far as it was read: TGTGCCAGCAGTATGCCCAGAAAC. Translated, it gives CASSMPRN. The full CDR3 sequence reads CASSMPRNTLYF.

In its sample, this clone was seen a few times. The genes are named according to mouse. The missing CDR3 end, 4 residues past where the read stops, is filled in from the germline J gene. The gene calls are TRBV5 and TRBJ2-7; TRBD2 agrees at 7 bases. In germline, CDR1 is LGHNA, CDR2 YNLKQL (reference sequence). Germline trimming cut 1 base from V and 0 bases from J; bases unmatched to any gene: 3. The CDR3 has 15 residues. CDR3 sequence reads: CASSQAGGDSYEQYF. The part of the CDR3 DNA that was read is TGTGCCAGCAGCCAAGCGGGGGGGGACTCCTAT.

Comment on this clone: The genes and germline here are from mouse. The CDR3 end falls 4 residues outside the read, so it is completed with the germline J gene. The gene calls are TRBV5 and TRBJ1-1; 10 bases match TRBD1. Germline loops: CDR1 LGHNA, CDR2 YNLKQL (reference sequence). V gave up 2 bases and J gave up 4 bases; unmatched junction bases: 7. This CDR3 has 16 residues. CDR3 DNA (partial): TGTGCCAGCAGCCAACGACAGGGGGCGCAAGGCACA. Amino acid sequence: CASSQRQGAQGT. The full CDR3 reads CASSQRQGAQGTEVFF.